The 28 T cell receptor beta chains below come from one sample, sequenced in a study of blood T cell repertoires in COVID-19. Assay used: immunoSEQ multiplex PCR; TCRdb lists only in-frame clones, some missing. The repertoire holds about 500,000 clones, with 85% to 90% as singletons. Material: peripheral blood. These receptors originate from a woman aged 45 to 65 with COVID-19, enrolled during active disease.

The chain joins TRBV9 to TRBJ2-2; the D gene is possibly TRBD1 (6 bases). The CDR3 totals 17 residues. Per the germline V gene, CDR1 is SGDLS and CDR2 is YYNGEE. The germline V and J ends were trimmed by 0 bases and 3 bases, with 15 bases remaining between them. DNA of the CDR3: TGTGCCAGCAGCGTAGGCGGACAGCCCGCTTACACCGGGGAGCTGTTTTTT. Translated, it gives CASSVGGQPAYTGELFF.

The chain is built from TRBV30 and TRBJ1-2; D is ambiguous. CDR1 is GTSNPN, CDR2 SVGIG, per germline (reference sequence). The CDR3 is 13 residues long. The ends were cut back, 4 bases at V and 4 bases at J, with 13 bases in the middle. The CDR3 region has the DNA TGTGCCTGGACCAAAACAGCCTTCTATGGCTACACCTTC. It is translated as CAWTKTAFYGYTF.

The chain has TRBV25-1 and TRBJ1-1, with D possibly being TRBD1 (5 bases). With 1 base removed from V and 3 bases from J, the gap between germline ends came to 6 bases. The CDR3 sequence is 13 residues long. Per germline, CDR1 MGHDK and CDR2 SYGVNS. The CDR3 coding sequence is TGTGCCAGCAGTGAATGGGGGGACACTGAAGCTTTCTTT. Protein sequence: CASSEWGDTEAFF. The whole variable domain, filled in from reference TRBV25-1 and TRBJ1-1, reads EADIYQTPRYLVIGTGKKITLECSQTMGHDKMYWYQQDPGMELHLIHYSYGVNSTEKGDLSSESTVSRIRTEHFPLTLESARPSHTSQYLCASSEWGDTEAFFGQGTRLTVV.

This chain uses TRBV6-5 with TRBJ1-5; D remains unclear. The CDR3 is 16 residues long. Looked up from germline, CDR1 is MNHEY and CDR2 is SVGAGI. V was clipped by 0 bases and J by 4 bases, with 13 bases between them. The CDR3 DNA is TGTGCCAGCAGTTACTCCGGACCCCCGGGAAATCAGCCCCAGCATTTT. Its protein product is CASSYSGPPGNQPQHF.

The J gene is TRBJ1-2, the V gene TRBV27, with TRBD1 identical over 7 bases. The CDR3 has 15 amino acids. V dropped 5 bases and J dropped 3; count of bases not matched to a gene: 9. CDR1 MNHEY and CDR2 SMNVEV come from the germline V gene (reference sequence). The CDR3 reads CASSPDRAIDYGYTF. For the CDR3, the DNA is TGTGCCAGCAGTCCTGACAGGGCCATAGACTATGGCTACACCTTC.

The rearrangement uses TRBV6-5 and TRBJ2-7; TRBD1 is a possible D gene (6 bases). CDR1 is MNHEY, CDR2 SVGAGI, per germline. This CDR3 has 14 amino acids. Deletions cut 6 bases from V and 4 bases from J, with 16 bases between. This chain's CDR3 is CASRRRQAWYEQYF. The CDR3 bases are TGTGCCAGCAGACGGCGACAGGCTTGGTACGAGCAGTACTTC.

This clone appeared a few times. The chain has TRBV11-3 and TRBJ2-2; D is uncertain. The CDR3 has 15 amino acids. V was pared by 1 base and J by 1 base, with 7 bases between. The germline V gene has CDR1 SGHNT and CDR2 YENEEA. DNA for the CDR3: TGTGCCAGCAGCTTAGGGCGGCAGAACACCGGGGAGCTGTTTTTT. Encoded protein: CASSLGRQNTGELFF.

The rearrangement links TRBV3-1 (or the pseudogene TRBV3-2) to TRBJ2-1; TRBD2 matches 7 bases. CDR1 is LGHDT and CDR2 is YNNKEL in the germline V gene (reference sequence). V shed 0 bases, J shed 6 bases, and the junction held 5 bases outside the gene matches. CDR3 length equals 15 residues. CDR3 loop: CASSQDPGGTNEQFF. The CDR3 region has the DNA TGTGCCAGCAGCCAAGACCCGGGGGGAACCAATGAGCAGTTCTTC.

V and J are TRBV10-3 and TRBJ1-1, with no clear D. CDR3 length equals 13 residues. Trimming took off 1 base at V and 3 bases at J, with 6 bases between the two ends. Per the germline V gene, CDR1 is ENHRY and CDR2 is SYGVKD. The CDR3 bases are TGTGCCATCAGTGAGTTAGAGGACACTGAAGCTTTCTTT. It specifies CAISELEDTEAFF.

This chain links TRBV18 with TRBJ2-5; 14 bases agree with TRBD2. CDR3 length: 16 residues. After removal of 5 bases from V and 3 bases from J, the junction contained 5 bases not matched to a gene. Germline V lookup: CDR1 KGHSH, CDR2 LQKENI. This chain's CDR3 is CASSEAGLAGEETQYF. CDR3 bases: TGTGCCAGCTCAGAAGCGGGACTAGCGGGGGAAGAGACCCAGTACTTC.

The chain couples TRBV27 to TRBJ1-5; perhaps TRBD1 as D (6 bases). This CDR3 has 14 residues. The germline V and J ends were trimmed by 4 bases and 0 bases, with 7 bases remaining between them. Germline CDR1 is MNHEY and CDR2 is SMNVEV (reference sequence). CDR3 DNA sequence: TGTGCCAGCAGTTCACAGGGTAGCAATCAGCCCCAGCATTTT. This sequence encodes CASSSQGSNQPQHF.

The chain employs TRBV5-1 and TRBJ1-2; 9 bases fit TRBD1. Germline assignment: CDR1 SGHRS and CDR2 YFSETQ. Trimming took 4 bases from V and 9 from J; bases not matched to a gene: 10. CDR3 length: 14 amino acids. The CDR3 DNA sequence: TGCGCCAGCAGCCCTGACTCGGGACAGGGAAGCTACACCTTC. This sequence encodes CASSPDSGQGSYTF.

The chain has TRBV7-9 and TRBJ1-3; no clear D. The CDR3 is 12 residues long. CDR1 and CDR2 (germline): SEHNR, FQNEAQ (reference sequence). V was clipped by 8 bases and J by 1 base, with 6 bases between them. DNA of the CDR3: TGTGCCAGCGCAGTATCTGGAAACACCATATATTTT. Amino acid sequence: CASAVSGNTIYF. Using reference TRBV7-9 and TRBJ1-3 for the parts outside the CDR3, the full variable domain is DTGVSQNPRHKITKRGQNVTFRCDPISEHNRLYWYRQTLGQGPEFLTYFQNEAQLEKSRLLSDRFSAERPKGSFSTLEIQRTEQGDSAMYLCASAVSGNTIYFGEGSWLTVV.

The genes are TRBV19 and TRBJ1-5; tentatively, D is TRBD1 (5 bases). The germline V and J ends were trimmed by 5 bases and 0 bases, with 14 bases remaining between them. The germline V gene has CDR1 LNHDA and CDR2 SQIVND (reference sequence). CDR3 size: 16 residues. DNA of the CDR3: TGTGCCAGTAGTCAAGCAGGGCCCTATAGCAATCAGCCCCAGCATTTT. Translating it yields CASSQAGPYSNQPQHF.

The chain couples TRBV18 to TRBJ2-7; 8 bases agree with TRBD1. CDR1 is KGHSH, CDR2 LQKENI, per germline. There are 14 residues in the CDR3. V lost 4 bases, J lost 5 bases, and 7 bases stayed unmatched. CDR3 DNA: TGTGCCAGCTCACTCGACAGGGGTTTCGACGAGCAGTACTTC. Amino acids: CASSLDRGFDEQYF.

This chain connects TRBV10-3 to TRBJ1-4; 9 bases are a match to TRBD1. With 2 bases clipped from V and 5 bases from J, the junction kept 12 bases outside the gene matches. The CDR3 loop spans 18 amino acids. Germline V lookup: CDR1 ENHRY, CDR2 SYGVKD. CDR3 in amino acids: CAISEPPGQGGVNEKLFF. The CDR3 DNA follows: TGTGCCATCAGTGAGCCCCCGGGACAGGGAGGGGTGAATGAAAAACTGTTTTTT.

The V gene is TRBV6-6, the J gene TRBJ2-3; 10 nucleotides line up with TRBD1. The CDR3 covers 14 residues. The J segment lost 9 bases and the V segment lost 8 bases, leaving 11 bases of the junction unmatched. Germline V gene data show CDR1 as MNHNY and CDR2 as SVGAGI (reference sequence). The CDR3 sequence is CASSLDRGSGTQYF. CDR3 sequence (DNA): TGTGCCAGCTCCCTGGACAGGGGGAGTGGAACGCAGTATTTT.

As concerns this clone: Other DNA sequences in this sample translate to the same CDR3. The chain employs TRBV30 and TRBJ1-1; D unresolved. Germline values: CDR1 GTSNPN, CDR2 SVGIG (reference sequence). The V and J ends lost 3 bases and 0 bases respectively, with 8 bases between them. The CDR3 spans 13 residues. This chain's CDR3 is CAWSRVLNTEAFF. The CDR3 nucleotides read TGTGCCTGGAGCCGTGTCCTGAACACTGAAGCTTTCTTT.

The chain has TRBV7-8 and TRBJ2-1; 9 nucleotides align to TRBD2. This CDR3 spans 15 amino acids. From germline, CDR1 is SGHVS and CDR2 FQNEAQ. The junction had 2 bases not matched to a gene; V was cut back by 1 base and J by 4 bases. In DNA form, the CDR3 reads TGTGCCAGCAGCTTAGTGAGCGGGGGGTACAATGAGCAGTTCTTC. As protein: CASSLVSGGYNEQFF.

This chain links TRBV7-3 with TRBJ2-3, with D maybe TRBD1 (6 bases). The CDR3 totals 16 residues. The V and J ends lost 2 bases and 4 bases respectively, with 16 bases between them. CDR1 and CDR2 (germline): SGHTA, FQGTGA. CDR3 residues: CASSLLGGSTADTQYF. In nucleotides, the CDR3 is TGTGCCAGCAGCTTACTTGGGGGCTCCACGGCAGATACGCAGTATTTT.

The V gene is TRBV13, the J gene TRBJ2-7; TRBD2 matches 10 bases. The CDR3 consists of 14 residues. J was trimmed by 4 bases and V by 2 bases; bases with no gene match: 2. Germline CDR1 reads PRHDT; CDR2 reads FYEKMQ (reference sequence). The DNA of the CDR3 is TGTGCCAGCAGCTTAAGCGGGGGGGCTTACGAGCAGTACTTC. Protein product: CASSLSGGAYEQYF.

V usage is TRBV5-1 and J usage is TRBJ1-4; the D gene is possibly TRBD1 (5 bases). Germline-derived CDR1 and CDR2 are SGHRS and YFSETQ. Trimming cost V 0 bases and J 13 bases, with 10 bases left between them. This CDR3 has 12 residues. DNA of the CDR3: TGCGCCAGCAGCTTGGCCGGGGGAATACTGTTTTTT. Its protein product is CASSLAGGILFF.

The rearrangement links TRBV5-1 to TRBJ1-2; 12 nucleotides align to TRBD1. Germline values: CDR1 SGHRS, CDR2 YFSETQ. The CDR3 length is 16 residues. J gave up 7 bases and V 2 bases, and 9 bases lay outside the gene matches. The CDR3 loop reads CASSFGTGGQRTGYTF. The DNA for the CDR3 is TGCGCCAGCAGCTTTGGGACAGGGGGCCAGAGGACTGGCTACACCTTC.

J is TRBJ2-1 and V is TRBV15; tentatively, D is TRBD1 (5 bases). Germline CDR1 is LNHNV and CDR2 is YYDKDF (reference sequence). V was cut by 3 bases and J by 7 bases, with 13 bases left in between. The CDR3 length is 14 residues. The CDR3 DNA reads TGTGCCACCAGCAGGCAGGGTTCGTGGAATGAGCAGTTCTTC. Its protein is CATSRQGSWNEQFF.

The genes are TRBV6-5 and TRBJ1-1, with a tentative D call TRBD1 (6 bases). The germline V gene has CDR1 MNHEY and CDR2 SVGAGI. The CDR3 is made up of 15 amino acids. Trimming removed 0 bases at V and 3 bases at J, with 11 bases between. For the CDR3, the DNA is TGTGCCAGCAGTTACTCGGCAGGGGTTGACACTGAAGCTTTCTTT. Its protein is CASSYSAGVDTEAFF.

This clone was detected once. The chain recombines TRBV30 with TRBJ1-4; D not resolved. CDR3 length: 14 residues. Germline V lookup: CDR1 GTSNPN, CDR2 SVGIG (reference sequence). The germline V and J ends were trimmed by 3 bases and 6 bases, with 14 bases remaining between them. The CDR3 region is CAWRASGSDEKLFF. CDR3 nucleotide sequence: TGTGCCTGGAGGGCATCCGGGAGTGATGAAAAACTGTTTTTT.

This chain links TRBV30 with TRBJ1-1; TRBD1 matches 7 bases. Trimming took 2 bases from V and 5 from J; bases not matched to a gene: 11. The germline CDR1 and CDR2 sequences are GTSNPN and SVGIG (reference sequence). The CDR3 runs 15 residues. The CDR3: CAWSSFRTGGTEAFF. The DNA for the CDR3 is TGTGCCTGGAGTTCTTTCCGGACAGGAGGAACTGAAGCTTTCTTT.

The rearrangement joins TRBV27 to TRBJ2-7; a possible D gene is TRBD1 (6 bases). V shed 1 base and J shed 6 bases, with 10 bases lying between them. Germline assignment: CDR1 MNHEY and CDR2 SMNVEV (reference sequence). This CDR3 spans 13 amino acids. CDR3 in amino acids: CASSLFGGSEQYF. CDR3 nucleotide sequence: TGTGCCAGCAGTTTATTTGGGGGCTCCGAGCAGTACTTC.